These 8 T cell receptor beta chains originate from one sample sequenced in a study of shared clonotypes between healthy human individuals. Assay: immunoSEQ multiplex PCR; the TCRdb copy retains only in-frame clones and omits some. The table has 450,000 to 500,000 clones, around four fifths seen once. The sample taken for sequencing was PBMCs. The receptors derive from a woman between 35 and 50 years old in good health. Some clones in this sample may be carry-over from other donors' samples.

This chain joins TRBV27 and TRBJ2-3; D unclear. The germline V and J ends were trimmed by 5 bases and 2 bases, with 5 bases remaining between them. The CDR3 has 12 amino acids. Germline V gene lookup returns CDR1 MNHEY and CDR2 SMNVEV (reference sequence). This CDR3 reads CASSINTDTQYF. The CDR3 DNA reads TGTGCCAGCAGTATAAACACAGATACGCAGTATTTT.

The count of this clone is one. This rearrangement joins TRBV19 to TRBJ1-2, with 7 bases fitting TRBD1. The junction had 7 bases not matched to a gene; V was cut back by 4 bases and J by 2 bases. The length of the CDR3 is 15 residues. Germline V lookup: CDR1 LNHDA, CDR2 SQIVND (reference sequence). CDR3 region: CASSKRQGLNYGYTF. As DNA, the CDR3 is TGTGCCAGTAGTAAAAGACAGGGCTTAAACTATGGCTACACCTTC.

This chain joins TRBV6-1 and TRBJ1-3; D is unresolved. In germline, CDR1 is MNHNS, CDR2 SASEGT. Trimming removed 2 bases from V and 0 bases from J, with 14 bases in between. The CDR3 runs 17 residues. The CDR3 nucleotides are TGTGCCAGCAGTGAAAGCACTGGCTACAGCTCTGGAAACACCATATATTTT. This translates into CASSESTGYSSGNTIYF.

This clone was observed a few times. This chain links TRBV4-3 with TRBJ2-1; 9 nucleotides align to TRBD2. Germline V CDR1 and CDR2: LGHNA, YSLEER. The CDR3 runs to 16 residues. V was clipped by 1 base and J by 7 bases; unmatched bases: 8. CDR3 sequence reads: CASSQVGTSTWNEQFF. CDR3 sequence (DNA): TGCGCCAGCAGCCAAGTAGGGACTAGCACTTGGAATGAGCAGTTCTTC.

CDR3 coding DNA: TGCGCCAGCAGCTCAGCGGGAGGGTCTCCGGAGACCCAGTACTTC. This encodes CASSSAGGSPETQYF. This chain connects TRBV5-1 to TRBJ2-5, with TRBD2 identical over 10 bases. Germline V gene data show CDR1 as SGHRS and CDR2 as YFSETQ. V was pared by 3 bases and J by 5 bases, with 7 bases of the junction left unmatched. The CDR3 is 15 amino acids.

This sequence joins TRBV28 and TRBJ2-7, with TRBD2 matching 11 bases. Germline CDR1 is MDHEN and CDR2 is SYDVKM. The J segment lost 5 bases and the V segment lost 5 bases, leaving 17 bases of the junction unmatched. The CDR3 sequence is 18 residues long. This CDR3 is CASSPPGGRTSGPNEQYF. CDR3 sequence (DNA): TGTGCCAGCAGTCCACCTGGGGGGCGGACTAGCGGGCCCAACGAGCAGTACTTC.

This clone was seen a handful of times. The V gene is TRBV18, the J gene TRBJ1-5; TRBD1 might be the D (5 bases). CDR3 length equals 15 residues. Germline V gene lookup returns CDR1 KGHSH and CDR2 LQKENI. V lost 2 bases and J lost 0, with 8 bases in between. This chain's CDR3 is CASSPRGDSNQPQHF. CDR3 DNA: TGTGCCAGCTCACCAAGGGGAGATAGCAATCAGCCCCAGCATTTT.

V and J are TRBV7-3 and TRBJ2-1; 7 nucleotides line up with TRBD2. Per germline, CDR1 SGHTA and CDR2 FQGTGA. V was clipped by 2 bases and J by 2 bases; unmatched bases: 3. CDR3 length: 15 amino acids. Here the CDR3 reads CASSLSSGAYNEQFF. The DNA of the CDR3 is TGTGCCAGCAGCTTATCTAGCGGTGCCTACAATGAGCAGTTCTTC.